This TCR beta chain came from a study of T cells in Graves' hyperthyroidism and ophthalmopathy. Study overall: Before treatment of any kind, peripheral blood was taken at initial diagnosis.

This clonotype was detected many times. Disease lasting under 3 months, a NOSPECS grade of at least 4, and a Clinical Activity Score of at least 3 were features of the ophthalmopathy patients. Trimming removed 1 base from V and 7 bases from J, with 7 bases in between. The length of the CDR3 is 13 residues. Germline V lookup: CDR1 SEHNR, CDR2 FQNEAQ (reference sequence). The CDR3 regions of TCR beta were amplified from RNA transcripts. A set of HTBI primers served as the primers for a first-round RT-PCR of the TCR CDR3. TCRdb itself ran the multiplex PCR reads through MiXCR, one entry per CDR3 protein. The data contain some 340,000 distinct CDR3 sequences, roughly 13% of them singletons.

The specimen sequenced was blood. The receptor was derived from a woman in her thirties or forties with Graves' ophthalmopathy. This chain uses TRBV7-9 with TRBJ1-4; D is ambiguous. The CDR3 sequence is CASSLVSGEKLFF. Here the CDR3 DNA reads TGTGCCAGCAGCTTAGTATCGGGTGAAAAACTGTTTTTT.